This T cell receptor (beta chain) was captured by sequencing in a study of early T cells in non-severe SARS-CoV-2 infection. TCRdb redid the calling of the 5' RACE reads with MiXCR, one entry per CDR3 protein. The data contain around 83,000 distinct CDR3 sequences, roughly a tenth of them singletons. The CDR3 covers 15 residues. Germline values: CDR1 SEHNR, CDR2 FQNEAQ (reference sequence). After removal of 3 bases from V and 0 bases from J, the junction contained 4 bases not matched to a gene. J is TRBJ1-1 and V is TRBV7-9; 7 bases fit TRBD1. The specimen was whole blood, collected at baseline. The source is an adult who was a healthcare worker with PCR-confirmed SARS-CoV-2 infection or an uninfected control (not recorded which). The CDR3 DNA reads TGTGCCAGCAGCTTCACAGGGGCCCTGAACACTGAAGCTTTCTTT. Its protein is CASSFTGALNTEAFF.